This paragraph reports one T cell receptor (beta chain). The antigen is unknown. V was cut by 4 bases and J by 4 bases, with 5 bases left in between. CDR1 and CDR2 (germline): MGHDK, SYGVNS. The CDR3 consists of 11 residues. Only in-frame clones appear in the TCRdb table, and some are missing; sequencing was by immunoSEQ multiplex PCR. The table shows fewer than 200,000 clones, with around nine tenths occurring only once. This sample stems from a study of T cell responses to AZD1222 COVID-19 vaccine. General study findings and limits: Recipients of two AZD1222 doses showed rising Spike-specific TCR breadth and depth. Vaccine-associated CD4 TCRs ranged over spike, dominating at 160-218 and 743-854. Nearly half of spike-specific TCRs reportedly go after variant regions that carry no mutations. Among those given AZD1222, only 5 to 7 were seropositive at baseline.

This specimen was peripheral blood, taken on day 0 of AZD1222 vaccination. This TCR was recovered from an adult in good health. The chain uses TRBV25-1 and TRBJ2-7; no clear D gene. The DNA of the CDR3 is TGTGCCAGCAGTGTAGGGTACGAGCAGTACTTC. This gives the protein CASSVGYEQYF.